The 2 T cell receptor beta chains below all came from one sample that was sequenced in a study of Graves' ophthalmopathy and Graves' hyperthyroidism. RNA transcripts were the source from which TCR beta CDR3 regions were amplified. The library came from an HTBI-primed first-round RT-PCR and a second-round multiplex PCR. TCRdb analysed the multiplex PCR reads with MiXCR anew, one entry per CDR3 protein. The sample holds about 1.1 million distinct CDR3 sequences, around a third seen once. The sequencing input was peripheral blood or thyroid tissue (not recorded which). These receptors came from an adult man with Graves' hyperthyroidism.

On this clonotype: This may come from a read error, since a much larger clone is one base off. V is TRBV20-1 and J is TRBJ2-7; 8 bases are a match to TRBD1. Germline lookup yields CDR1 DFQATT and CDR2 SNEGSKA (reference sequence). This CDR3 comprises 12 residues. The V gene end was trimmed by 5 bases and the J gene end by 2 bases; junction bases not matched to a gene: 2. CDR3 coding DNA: TGCAGTGCTCCGACAGGGGCCTACGAGCAGTACTTC. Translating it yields CSAPTGAYEQYF.

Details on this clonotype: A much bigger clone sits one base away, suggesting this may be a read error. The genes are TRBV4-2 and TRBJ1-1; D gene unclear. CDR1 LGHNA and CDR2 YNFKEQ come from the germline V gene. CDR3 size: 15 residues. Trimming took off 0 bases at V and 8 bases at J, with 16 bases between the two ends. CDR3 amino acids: CASSQDPASKWEAFF. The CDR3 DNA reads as TGTGCCAGCAGCCAAGATCCCGCTTCGAAGTGGGAAGCTTTCTTT.